This T cell receptor beta chain was captured in a study of shared clonotypes between healthy human individuals. Study at large: Every donor yielded three CD4 naive, three CD4 memory, two CD8 naive and one CD8 memory plate.

Study-wide points: Richness estimates generally favored naive over memory subsets.

A word on this clone: No antigen is known for it.

CDR1 is SGHNT, CDR2 YYREEE, per germline (reference sequence). V was pared by 2 bases and J by 2 bases, with 9 bases between. The length of the CDR3 is 14 residues. The sorted-subset replicate PCRs were given around 190 ng DNA, which is about 29,000 T cell genomes. Sequencing used immunoSEQ multiplex PCR; TCRdb keeps in-frame clones, though not all of them. The data show millions of clones, about 95% seen once. CD45RO-negative cells were positively selected for CCR7, leaving out terminally differentiated effector memory CD45RA+ cells. V gene TRBV5-4 combines with J gene TRBJ2-3; no clear D gene. Material for sequencing was naive CD8+ T cells sorted from blood. The clonotype comes from a man between 18 and 35 years old in good health. This CDR3 is CASSFRITTDTQYF. DNA of the CDR3: TGTGCCAGCAGCTTTCGGATTACCACAGATACGCAGTATTTT.